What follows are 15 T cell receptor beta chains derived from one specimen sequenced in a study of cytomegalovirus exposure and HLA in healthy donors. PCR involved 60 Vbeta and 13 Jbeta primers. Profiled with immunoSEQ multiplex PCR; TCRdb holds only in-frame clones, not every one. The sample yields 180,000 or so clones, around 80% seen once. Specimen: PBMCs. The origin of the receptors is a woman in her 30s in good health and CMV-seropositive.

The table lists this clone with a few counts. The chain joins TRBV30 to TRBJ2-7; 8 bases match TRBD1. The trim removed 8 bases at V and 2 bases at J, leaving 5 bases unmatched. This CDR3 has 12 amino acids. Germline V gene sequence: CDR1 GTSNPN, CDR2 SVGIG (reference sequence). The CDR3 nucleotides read TGTGCCAACGACAGGGGCGCCTACGAGCAGTACTTC. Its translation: CANDRGAYEQYF. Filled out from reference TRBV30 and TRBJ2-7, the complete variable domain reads SQTIHQWPATLVQPVGSPLSLECTVEGTSNPNLYWYRQAAGRGLQLLFYSVGIGQISSEVPQNLSASRPQDRQFILSSKKLLLSDSGFYLCANDRGAYEQYFGPGTRLTVT.

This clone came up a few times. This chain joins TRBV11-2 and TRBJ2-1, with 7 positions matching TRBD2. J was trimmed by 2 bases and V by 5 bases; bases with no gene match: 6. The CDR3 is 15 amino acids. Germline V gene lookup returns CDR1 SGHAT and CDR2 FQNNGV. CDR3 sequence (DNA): TGTGCCAGCAGCGGGAGCGGGGCCGCCTACAATGAGCAGTTCTTC. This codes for CASSGSGAAYNEQFF.

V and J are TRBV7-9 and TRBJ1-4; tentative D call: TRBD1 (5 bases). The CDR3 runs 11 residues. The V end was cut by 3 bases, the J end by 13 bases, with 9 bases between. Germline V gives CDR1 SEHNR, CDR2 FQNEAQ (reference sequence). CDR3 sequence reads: CASSFGGGLFF. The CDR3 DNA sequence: TGTGCCAGCAGCTTCGGGGGGGGACTGTTTTTT.

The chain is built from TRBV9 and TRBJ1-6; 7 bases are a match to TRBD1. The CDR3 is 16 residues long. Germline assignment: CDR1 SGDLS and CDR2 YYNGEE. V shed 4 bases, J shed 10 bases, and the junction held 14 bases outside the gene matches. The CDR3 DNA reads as TGTGCCAGCAGCCTAGGAGGGGGCGACCCTGTGTCACCCCTCCACTTT. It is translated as CASSLGGGDPVSPLHF.

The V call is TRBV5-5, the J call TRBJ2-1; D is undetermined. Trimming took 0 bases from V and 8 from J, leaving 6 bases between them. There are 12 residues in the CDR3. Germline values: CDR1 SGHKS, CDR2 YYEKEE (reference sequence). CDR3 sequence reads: CASSLEFYEQFF. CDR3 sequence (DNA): TGTGCCAGCAGCTTGGAATTCTATGAGCAGTTCTTC.

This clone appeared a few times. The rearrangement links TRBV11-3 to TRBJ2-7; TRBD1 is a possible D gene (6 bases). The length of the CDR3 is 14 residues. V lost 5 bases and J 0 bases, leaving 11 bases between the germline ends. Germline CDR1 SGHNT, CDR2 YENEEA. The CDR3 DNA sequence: TGTGCCAGCAGCCAGTGGGACAACTCCTACGAGCAGTACTTC. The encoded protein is CASSQWDNSYEQYF. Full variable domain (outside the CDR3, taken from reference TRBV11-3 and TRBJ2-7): EAGVVQSPRYKIIEKKQPVAFWCNPISGHNTLYWYLQNLGQGPELLIRYENEEAVDDSQLPKDRFSAERLKGVDSTLKIQPAELGDSAVYLCASSQWDNSYEQYFGPGTRLTVT.

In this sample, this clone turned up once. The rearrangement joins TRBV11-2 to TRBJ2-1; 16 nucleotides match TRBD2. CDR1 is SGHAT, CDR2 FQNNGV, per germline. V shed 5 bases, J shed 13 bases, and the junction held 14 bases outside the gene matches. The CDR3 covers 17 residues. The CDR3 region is CASSPPAGTSGGAIQFF. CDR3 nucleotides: TGTGCCAGCAGCCCTCCAGCCGGGACTAGCGGGGGGGCGATCCAGTTCTTC.

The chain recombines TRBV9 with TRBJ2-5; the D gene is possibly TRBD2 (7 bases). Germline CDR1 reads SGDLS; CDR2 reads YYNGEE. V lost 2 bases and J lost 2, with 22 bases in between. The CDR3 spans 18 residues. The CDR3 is CASSVLPWGGGGQETQYF. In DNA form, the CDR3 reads TGTGCCAGCAGCGTCCTCCCCTGGGGGGGAGGGGGTCAAGAGACCCAGTACTTC.

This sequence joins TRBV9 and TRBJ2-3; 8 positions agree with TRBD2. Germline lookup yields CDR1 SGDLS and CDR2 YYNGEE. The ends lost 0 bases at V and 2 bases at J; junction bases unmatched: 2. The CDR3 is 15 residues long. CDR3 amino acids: CASSVGRGATDTQYF. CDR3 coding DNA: TGTGCCAGCAGCGTAGGGCGGGGGGCCACAGATACGCAGTATTTT.

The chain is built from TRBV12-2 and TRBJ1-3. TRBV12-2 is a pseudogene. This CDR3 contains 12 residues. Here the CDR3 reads CAVPELGNTIYF. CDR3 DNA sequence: TGTGCCGTCCCTGAACTTGGAAACACCATATATTTT.

CDR3 nucleotides: TGTGCCAGCAGCATCTCCGGGACTAGCGGGGGGGATCCCTACGAGCAGTACTTC. Protein product: CASSISGTSGGDPYEQYF. The rearrangement links TRBV9 to TRBJ2-7; TRBD2 agrees at 16 bases. V lost 4 bases, J lost 2 bases, and 9 bases stayed unmatched. This CDR3 contains 18 residues. The germline CDR1 and CDR2 sequences are SGDLS and YYNGEE.

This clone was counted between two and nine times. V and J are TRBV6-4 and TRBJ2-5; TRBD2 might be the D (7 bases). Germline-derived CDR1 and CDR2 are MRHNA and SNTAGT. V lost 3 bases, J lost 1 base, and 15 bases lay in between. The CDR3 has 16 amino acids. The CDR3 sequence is CASSEDSSGGQETQYF. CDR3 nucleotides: TGTGCCAGCAGTGAGGACAGCTCGGGGGGCCAAGAGACCCAGTACTTC.

The CDR3: CASSRVGNEQFF. DNA for the CDR3: TGTGCCAGCAGTCGGGTTGGGAATGAGCAGTTCTTC. This rearrangement joins TRBV27 to TRBJ2-1; D call uncertain. This CDR3 spans 12 amino acids. Deletions cut 5 bases from V and 7 bases from J, with 9 bases between. Germline V gene sequence: CDR1 MNHEY, CDR2 SMNVEV (reference sequence).

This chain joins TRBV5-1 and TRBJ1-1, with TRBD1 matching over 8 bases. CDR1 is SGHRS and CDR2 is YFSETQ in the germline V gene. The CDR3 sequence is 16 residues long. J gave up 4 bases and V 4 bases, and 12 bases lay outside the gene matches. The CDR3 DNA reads TGCGCCAGCAGCCATATTTCTGGACAGGGTACCACTGAAGCTTTCTTT. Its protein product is CASSHISGQGTTEAFF.

CDR3 bases: TGTGCCAGCAGCTCGGGGACAGGGATCCCCTTTTATGGCTACACCTTC. Translated: CASSSGTGIPFYGYTF. The chain joins TRBV7-3 to TRBJ1-2; 9 nucleotides align to TRBD1. J lost 5 bases, V lost 4 bases, and 11 bases had no gene match. This CDR3 has 16 residues. Germline CDR1 is SGHTA and CDR2 is FQGTGA.